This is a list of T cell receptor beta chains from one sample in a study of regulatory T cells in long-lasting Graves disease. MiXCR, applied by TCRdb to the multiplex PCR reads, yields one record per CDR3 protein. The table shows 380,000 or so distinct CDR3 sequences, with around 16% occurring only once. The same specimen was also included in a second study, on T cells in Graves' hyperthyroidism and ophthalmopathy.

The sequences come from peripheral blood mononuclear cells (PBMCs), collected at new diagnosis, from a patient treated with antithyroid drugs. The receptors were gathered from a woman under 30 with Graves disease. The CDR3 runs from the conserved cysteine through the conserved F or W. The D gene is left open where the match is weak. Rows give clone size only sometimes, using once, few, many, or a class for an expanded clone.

CDR3aa: CASSSGTEAFF
CDR3nt: TGTGCCAGCAGTTCGGGCACTGAAGCTTTCTTT
abundance: many
v_gene: TRBV11-3
d_gene: NA
j_gene: TRBJ1-1

CDR3aa: CSVPGNEQFF
CDR3nt: TGCAGCGTACCGGGCAATGAGCAGTTCTTC
abundance: many
v_gene: TRBV29-1
d_gene: NA
j_gene: TRBJ2-1

CDR3aa: CAIPTGLAGGGYNEQFF
CDR3nt: TGTGCCATACCGACGGGACTAGCGGGGGGCGGATACAATGAGCAGTTCTTC
abundance: many
v_gene: TRBV7-2
d_gene: TRBD2
j_gene: TRBJ2-1

CDR3aa: CASSQENRGSDTQYF
CDR3nt: TGCGCCAGCAGCCAAGAAAACAGGGGATCAGATACGCAGTATTTT
abundance: few
v_gene: TRBV4-1
d_gene: TRBD1
j_gene: TRBJ2-3

CDR3aa: CSAKGSGQNTEAFF
CDR3nt: TGCAGCGCAAAAGGGTCGGGACAAAACACTGAAGCTTTCTTT
abundance: NA
v_gene: TRBV20-1
d_gene: NA
j_gene: TRBJ1-1

CDR3aa: CASSVAVTDTQYF
CDR3nt: TGTGCCAGCAGCGTAGCGGTCACAGATACGCAGTATTTT
abundance: NA
v_gene: TRBV9
d_gene: NA
j_gene: TRBJ2-3

CDR3aa: CASRTNRGPDQPQHF
CDR3nt: TGTGCCAGCAGGACTAACAGGGGCCCCGATCAGCCCCAGCATTTT
abundance: many
v_gene: TRBV12-3/TRBV12-4
d_gene: TRBD1
j_gene: TRBJ1-5

CDR3aa: CAISEKGGNLYEQYF
CDR3nt: TGTGCCATCAGTGAGAAGGGGGGAAACCTCTACGAGCAGTACTTC
abundance: many
v_gene: TRBV10-3
d_gene: NA
j_gene: TRBJ2-7

CDR3aa: CSAREKGSSYNEQFF
CDR3nt: TGCAGTGCTAGAGAAAAGGGTAGCTCCTACAATGAGCAGTTCTTC
abundance: many
v_gene: TRBV20-1
d_gene: NA
j_gene: TRBJ2-1

CDR3aa: CASSVTGGDGEKLFF
CDR3nt: TGCGCCAGCAGCGTGACAGGGGGGGATGGTGAAAAACTGTTTTTT
abundance: many
v_gene: TRBV5-1
d_gene: TRBD1
j_gene: TRBJ1-4

CDR3aa: CASSLLQSGHPVSSGANVLTF
CDR3nt: TGTGCCAGCAGTCTCCTACAATCGGGACATCCCGTAAGCTCTGGGGCCAACGTCCTGACTTTC
abundance: many
v_gene: TRBV12-3/TRBV12-4
d_gene: NA
j_gene: TRBJ2-6

CDR3aa: CASSDSGARTDTQYF
CDR3nt: TGTGCCAGCAGTGATTCAGGGGCCCGCACAGATACGCAGTATTTT
abundance: many
v_gene: TRBV2
d_gene: NA
j_gene: TRBJ2-3

CDR3aa: CASSLALGSTDTQYF
CDR3nt: TGCGCCAGCAGCTTGGCTCTCGGAAGCACAGATACGCAGTATTTT
abundance: many
v_gene: TRBV5-1
d_gene: NA
j_gene: TRBJ2-3

CDR3aa: CASSRGTTYGYTF
CDR3nt: TGTGCCAGCAGCCGGGGGACAACCTATGGCTACACCTTC
abundance: NA
v_gene: TRBV6-2/TRBV6-3
d_gene: NA
j_gene: TRBJ1-2

CDR3aa: CASSQDEAFRRADTQYF
CDR3nt: TGCGCCAGCAGCCAAGATGAGGCCTTCAGACGTGCAGATACGCAGTATTTT
abundance: NA
v_gene: TRBV4-1
d_gene: NA
j_gene: TRBJ2-3

CDR3aa: CASMPGQGNTIYF
CDR3nt: TGTGCCAGCATGCCGGGACAAGGAAACACCATATATTTT
abundance: few
v_gene: TRBV6-2/TRBV6-3
d_gene: NA
j_gene: TRBJ1-3

CDR3aa: CASSQGLGSQYF
CDR3nt: TGTGCCAGCAGCCAAGGACTGGGTTCGCAGTATTTT
abundance: many
v_gene: TRBV3-1
d_gene: NA
j_gene: TRBJ2-3

CDR3aa: CSALYDLRRQETQYF
CDR3nt: TGCAGCGCCCTTTATGATCTGAGGCGACAAGAGACCCAGTACTTC
abundance: few
v_gene: TRBV29-1
d_gene: NA
j_gene: TRBJ2-5

CDR3aa: CASSGNPFPGNEQYF
CDR3nt: TGTGCCAGCAGTGGGAATCCCTTTCCTGGAAACGAGCAGTACTTC
abundance: many
v_gene: TRBV28
d_gene: NA
j_gene: TRBJ2-7

CDR3aa: CASSQTGWAFF
CDR3nt: TGTGCCAGCAGCCAGACAGGGTGGGCTTTCTTT
abundance: many
v_gene: TRBV14
d_gene: TRBD1
j_gene: TRBJ1-1

CDR3aa: CASSPQAGANTEAFF
CDR3nt: TGTGCCAGCAGCCCTCAGGCAGGGGCGAACACTGAAGCTTTCTTT
abundance: NA
v_gene: TRBV4-2
d_gene: NA
j_gene: TRBJ1-1

CDR3aa: CASSMGQGVYLTGELFF
CDR3nt: TGTGCCAGTAGTATGGGACAGGGGGTCTACCTCACCGGGGAGCTGTTTTTT
abundance: NA
v_gene: TRBV19
d_gene: TRBD1
j_gene: TRBJ2-2

CDR3aa: CASSPAGGGYYGYTF
CDR3nt: TGTGCCAGCAGTCCCGCAGGGGGTGGATACTATGGCTACACCTTC
abundance: many
v_gene: TRBV28
d_gene: TRBD1
j_gene: TRBJ1-2

CDR3aa: CASSPLRRGHPPYYNEQFF
CDR3nt: TGTGCCAGCTCACCGCTTCGCAGGGGCCACCCCCCCTACTACAATGAGCAGTTCTTC
abundance: many
v_gene: TRBV18
d_gene: NA
j_gene: TRBJ2-1

CDR3aa: CASSEGTGGWYEQYF
CDR3nt: TGTGCCAGCAGCGAAGGGACAGGGGGCTGGTACGAGCAGTACTTC
abundance: NA
v_gene: TRBV5-6
d_gene: TRBD1
j_gene: TRBJ2-7

CDR3aa: CASSPTGGKTQYF
CDR3nt: TGCGCCAGCAGCCCCACAGGGGGAAAGACCCAGTACTTC
abundance: NA
v_gene: TRBV5-1
d_gene: TRBD1
j_gene: TRBJ2-5

CDR3aa: CATSDHWETEAFF
CDR3nt: TGTGCCACCAGTGATCATTGGGAAACTGAAGCTTTCTTT
abundance: many
v_gene: TRBV24-1
d_gene: NA
j_gene: TRBJ1-1

CDR3aa: CASSEDPSRVQSF
CDR3nt: TGTGCCAGCAGTGAAGACCCTTCCCGGGTACAATCCTTT
abundance: few
v_gene: TRBV6-2/TRBV6-3
d_gene: NA
j_gene: TRBJ1-4

CDR3aa: CATSTAGRGEQYF
CDR3nt: TGTGCCACCTCGACCGCGGGGCGCGGGGAGCAGTACTTC
abundance: few
v_gene: TRBV24-1
d_gene: NA
j_gene: TRBJ2-7

CDR3aa: CASSESQSSYNEQFF
CDR3nt: TGTGCCAGCAGTGAATCCCAAAGCTCCTACAATGAGCAGTTCTTC
abundance: few
v_gene: TRBV2
d_gene: NA
j_gene: TRBJ2-1

CDR3aa: CSASRAGRPLHF
CDR3nt: TGCAGTGCTAGTAGGGCGGGAAGGCCCCTCCACTTT
abundance: many
v_gene: TRBV20-1
d_gene: NA
j_gene: TRBJ1-6

CDR3aa: CASSDERIYTF
CDR3nt: TGTGCCAGCAGCGACGAGAGGATCTACACCTTC
abundance: many
v_gene: TRBV2
d_gene: NA
j_gene: TRBJ1-2

CDR3aa: CASSEALRDRGSDTQYF
CDR3nt: TGTGCCAGCAGTGAAGCGCTTCGGGACAGGGGATCAGATACGCAGTATTTT
abundance: NA
v_gene: TRBV6-1
d_gene: TRBD1
j_gene: TRBJ2-3

CDR3aa: CASSQARGLGTGELFF
CDR3nt: TGTGCCAGCAGCCAAGCTCGGGGGCTCGGCACCGGGGAGCTGTTTTTT
abundance: many
v_gene: TRBV3-1
d_gene: NA
j_gene: TRBJ2-2

CDR3aa: CSVVGLLAGTDTSTDTQYF
CDR3nt: TGCAGCGTAGTTGGCCTACTAGCGGGGACCGACACTAGCACAGATACGCAGTATTTT
abundance: NA
v_gene: TRBV29-1
d_gene: TRBD2
j_gene: TRBJ2-3

CDR3aa: CASSLLASSYNEQFF
CDR3nt: TGTGCCAGCAGCTTACTGGCTAGCTCCTACAATGAGCAGTTCTTC
abundance: many
v_gene: TRBV7-9
d_gene: NA
j_gene: TRBJ2-1

CDR3aa: CASSPGLTGGTYEQYF
CDR3nt: TGTGCCAGCAGCCCCGGTCTGACAGGGGGCACCTACGAGCAGTACTTC
abundance: many
v_gene: TRBV5-4
d_gene: TRBD1
j_gene: TRBJ2-7

CDR3aa: CASSLDPWAGGVETQYF
CDR3nt: TGTGCCAGCAGTTTGGACCCCTGGGCAGGGGGCGTGGAGACCCAGTACTTC
abundance: many
v_gene: TRBV28
d_gene: TRBD1
j_gene: TRBJ2-5

CDR3aa: CASRQGRNQPQHF
CDR3nt: TGTGCCAGCAGACAGGGACGGAATCAGCCCCAGCATTTT
abundance: many
v_gene: TRBV6-1
d_gene: NA
j_gene: TRBJ1-5

CDR3aa: CASSLADPGLPEAFF
CDR3nt: TGTGCCAGCAGCTTAGCGGACCCGGGGTTGCCTGAAGCTTTCTTT
abundance: few
v_gene: TRBV7-9
d_gene: NA
j_gene: TRBJ1-1

CDR3aa: CASNKRDYGTDTQYF
CDR3nt: TGTGCCAGCAACAAACGGGACTATGGCACAGATACGCAGTATTTT
abundance: many
v_gene: TRBV6-1
d_gene: TRBD2
j_gene: TRBJ2-3

CDR3aa: CATSASGTGDFSGRRIEQFF
CDR3nt: TGTGCCACCAGCGCCTCCGGCACAGGGGACTTTAGCGGGAGAAGAATCGAGCAGTTCTTC
abundance: many
v_gene: TRBV15
d_gene: TRBD2
j_gene: TRBJ2-1

CDR3aa: CSARDIGGNRGYTF
CDR3nt: TGCAGTGCTAGAGATATTGGGGGGAATCGCGGCTACACCTTC
abundance: many
v_gene: TRBV20-1
d_gene: NA
j_gene: TRBJ1-2

CDR3aa: CASSDGGYNEQFF
CDR3nt: TGTGCCAGCAGCGATGGGGGGTACAATGAGCAGTTCTTC
abundance: many
v_gene: TRBV11-2
d_gene: NA
j_gene: TRBJ2-1

CDR3aa: CASSVGGGPQSREQFF
CDR3nt: TGTGCCAGCAGCGTAGGCGGAGGACCCCAATCCCGGGAGCAGTTCTTC
abundance: few
v_gene: TRBV9
d_gene: NA
j_gene: TRBJ2-1

CDR3aa: CASNQLAGDYIDNEQFF
CDR3nt: TGTGCCAGCAACCAACTAGCGGGAGACTATATAGACAATGAGCAGTTCTTC
abundance: NA
v_gene: TRBV5-6
d_gene: TRBD2
j_gene: TRBJ2-1

CDR3aa: CATRLAGGEEQYF
CDR3nt: TGTGCCACCCGACTAGCGGGAGGGGAGGAGCAGTACTTC
abundance: many
v_gene: TRBV6-1
d_gene: TRBD2
j_gene: TRBJ2-7

CDR3aa: CSAPSSSDTQYF
CDR3nt: TGCAGTGCTCCGTCTTCCTCGGATACGCAGTATTTT
abundance: NA
v_gene: TRBV20-1
d_gene: NA
j_gene: TRBJ2-3

CDR3aa: CSVEGGQGRTDTQYF
CDR3nt: TGCAGCGTTGAAGGGGGACAGGGGAGGACAGATACGCAGTATTTT
abundance: many
v_gene: TRBV29-1
d_gene: TRBD1
j_gene: TRBJ2-3

CDR3aa: CAMTRGRNSYEQYF
CDR3nt: TGTGCCATGACCCGGGGGCGAAACTCCTACGAGCAGTACTTC
abundance: many
v_gene: TRBV2
d_gene: NA
j_gene: TRBJ2-7

CDR3aa: CAWRKRTSGRNNEQFF
CDR3nt: TGTGCCTGGAGGAAACGGACTAGCGGGAGGAACAATGAGCAGTTCTTC
abundance: many
v_gene: TRBV30
d_gene: TRBD2
j_gene: TRBJ2-1

CDR3aa: CASSLTGLALAGEQFF
CDR3nt: TGTGCCAGCAGCCTGACGGGACTAGCGTTAGCAGGGGAGCAGTTCTTC
abundance: NA
v_gene: TRBV11-2
d_gene: TRBD2
j_gene: TRBJ2-1

CDR3aa: CASSGETGDEQYF
CDR3nt: TGTGCCAGCAGCGGGGAGACAGGAGACGAGCAGTACTTC
abundance: NA
v_gene: TRBV9
d_gene: NA
j_gene: TRBJ2-7

CDR3aa: CASSPGTPHMTSSPLHF
CDR3nt: TGTGCCAGCAGCCCGGGGACTCCCCACATGACGAGTTCACCCCTCCACTTT
abundance: NA
v_gene: TRBV9
d_gene: NA
j_gene: TRBJ1-6

CDR3aa: CASSFSSGGLPEQYF
CDR3nt: TGTGCCAGCAGTTTTTCTAGCGGAGGTCTCCCCGAGCAGTACTTC
abundance: many
v_gene: TRBV27
d_gene: TRBD2
j_gene: TRBJ2-7

CDR3aa: CATSDLGKQGWGKIGYGYTF
CDR3nt: TGTGCCACCAGTGATTTGGGGAAACAGGGCTGGGGAAAGATCGGCTATGGCTACACCTTC
abundance: few
v_gene: TRBV24-1
d_gene: NA
j_gene: TRBJ1-2

CDR3aa: CASSLGASGSTDTQYF
CDR3nt: TGTGCCAGCAGCTTAGGGGCTAGCGGGAGCACAGATACGCAGTATTTT
abundance: few
v_gene: TRBV7-9
d_gene: TRBD2
j_gene: TRBJ2-3

CDR3aa: CASTRLGLAGIFYNEQFF
CDR3nt: TGTGCCAGCACCCGACTGGGACTAGCTGGTATATTCTACAATGAGCAGTTCTTC
abundance: many
v_gene: TRBV5-8
d_gene: TRBD2
j_gene: TRBJ2-1

CDR3aa: CASSLMGENNEQFF
CDR3nt: TGTGCCAGCAGTTTAATGGGGGAGAACAATGAGCAGTTCTTC
abundance: many
v_gene: TRBV27
d_gene: NA
j_gene: TRBJ2-1

CDR3aa: CSVRDRGRRNTEAFF
CDR3nt: TGCAGCGTCCGGGACAGGGGGCGACGGAACACTGAAGCTTTCTTT
abundance: many
v_gene: TRBV29-1
d_gene: TRBD1
j_gene: TRBJ1-1